These 14 T cell receptor beta chains share one sample of origin, sequenced in a study of T cell repertoires in cytomegalovirus infection. Their antigens remain unidentified. In TCRdb, the reads were re-called with MiXCR into one record per CDR3 protein. The profile covers about half a million distinct CDR3 sequences, with about 42% appearing a single time and about two fifths taken by the ten largest. Sequences were derived from cultured PBMCs, sampled from culture after CMV antigen stimulation. Receptors originate from a human donor in good health (CMV status not recorded). Some clones in this sample may be carry-over from other donors' samples.

This clonotype occurred a few times. V is TRBV7-9 and J is TRBJ2-7; 8 nucleotides match TRBD2. Trimming removed 5 bases from V and 0 bases from J; junction bases left unmatched: 18. The CDR3 is made up of 19 amino acids. From germline, CDR1 is SEHNR and CDR2 FQNEAQ (reference sequence). Written as DNA, the CDR3 is TGTGCCAGCAGCCGTCTAGGGGCGGGAGGTTTCCTTAGCTCCTACGAGCAGTACTTC. It is translated as CASSRLGAGGFLSSYEQYF.

V gene TRBV20-1 combines with J gene TRBJ2-1; no reliable D call. The CDR3 covers 13 residues. Germline lookup yields CDR1 DFQATT and CDR2 SNEGSKA (reference sequence). Trimming took 3 bases from V and 4 from J, leaving 10 bases between them. Written as DNA, the CDR3 is TGCAGTGCTAGCCCGACTCCTTACAATGAGCAGTTCTTC. It codes for CSASPTPYNEQFF.

There are a few counts of this clonotype. The chain joins TRBV7-8 to TRBJ2-7; TRBD1 matches at 7 bases. Germline CDR1 and CDR2: SGHVS and FQNEAQ. CDR3 length: 15 amino acids. The V and J ends lost 5 bases and 2 bases, in that order; junction bases with no gene match: 9. CDR3 nucleotides: TGTGCCAGCAGCATCTACAGGGGAGAAGCCTACGAGCAGTACTTC. Translated, it gives CASSIYRGEAYEQYF.

This clonotype has a count of ten or more. The chain recombines TRBV7-8 with TRBJ1-1; no firm D call. This CDR3 spans 15 amino acids. The V end lost 1 base, the J end lost 4 bases, and 13 bases lay between the germline ends. Germline assignment: CDR1 SGHVS and CDR2 FQNEAQ. CDR3 nucleotide sequence: TGTGCCAGCAGCTTAGACGGCCGGGAGGGCACTGAAGCTTTCTTT. Translating gives CASSLDGREGTEAFF. Variable domain in full (rest from reference TRBV7-8 and TRBJ1-1): GAGVSQSPRYKVAKRGQDVALRCDPISGHVSLFWYQQALGQGPEFLTYFQNEAQLDKSGLPSDRFFAERPEGSVSTLKIQRTQQEDSAVYLCASSLDGREGTEAFFGQGTRLTVV.

This clonotype showed up just a few times. CDR3 sequence: CASIGRQQETQYF. DNA of the CDR3: TGTGCCAGCATCGGCCGGCAGCAAGAGACCCAGTACTTC. V gene TRBV2 combines with J gene TRBJ2-5; D gene uncertain. Germline V lookup: CDR1 SNHLY, CDR2 FYNNEI. V shed 7 bases and J shed 2 bases, with 11 bases lying between them. The CDR3 runs 13 residues.

This clonotype was counted between two and nine times. The gene calls are TRBV7-9 and TRBJ2-2, with D uncertain. The CDR3 is 15 amino acids. Trimming stripped 4 bases from V and 6 bases from J, with 15 bases between. Germline assignment: CDR1 SEHNR and CDR2 FQNEAQ (reference sequence). The CDR3 reads CASSSDSQTAGELFF. In nucleotides, the CDR3 is TGTGCCAGCAGCTCGGATTCGCAGACCGCCGGGGAGCTGTTTTTT.

This clonotype was seen a handful of times. The chain recombines TRBV7-9 with TRBJ1-1; D not certain. Trimming stripped 7 bases from V and 4 bases from J, with 10 bases between. Germline loops: CDR1 SEHNR, CDR2 FQNEAQ (reference sequence). This CDR3 spans 12 amino acids. The CDR3 bases are TGTGCCAGCACCGTCGTGGGCACTGAAGCTTTCTTT. The encoded protein is CASTVVGTEAFF. The variable domain in full, with the rest retrieved from reference TRBV7-9 and TRBJ1-1, is DTGVSQNPRHKITKRGQNVTFRCDPISEHNRLYWYRQTLGQGPEFLTYFQNEAQLEKSRLLSDRFSAERPKGSFSTLEIQRTEQGDSAMYLCASTVVGTEAFFGQGTRLTVV.

The chain uses TRBV7-2 and TRBJ2-7; 8 bases are shared with TRBD1. CDR1 SGHTA and CDR2 FQGNSA come from the germline V gene. The V gene end was trimmed by 5 bases and the J gene end by 5 bases; junction bases not matched to a gene: 8. This CDR3 region has 14 residues. The CDR3 spells CASSDRQGSNEQYF. The CDR3 DNA reads as TGTGCCAGCAGCGACCGACAGGGGAGCAACGAGCAGTACTTC.

The J gene is TRBJ1-5, the V gene TRBV20-1; D perhaps matches TRBD1 (5 bases). Trimming cost V 1 base and J 7 bases, with 17 bases left between them. This CDR3 comprises 15 residues. Germline CDR1 and CDR2: DFQATT and SNEGSKA (reference sequence). Here the CDR3 reads CSARGAGVIRQPQHF. The CDR3 region has the DNA TGCAGTGCTAGAGGCGCGGGGGTAATTAGGCAGCCCCAGCATTTT.

In its sample, this clonotype was seen a few times. The chain couples TRBV11-2 to TRBJ1-1; a possible D gene is TRBD1 (5 bases). CDR1 is SGHAT, CDR2 FQNNGV, per germline. The CDR3 contains 14 residues. V was trimmed by 5 bases and J by 5 bases, leaving 15 bases between them. The CDR3 DNA sequence: TGTGCCAGCAGCCTTCACGGGGGGGAGACTGAAGCTTTCTTT. Translating it yields CASSLHGGETEAFF.

This clonotype was counted a single time. The chain is built from TRBV19 and TRBJ2-3, with D perhaps assigned TRBD1 or TRBD2 (6 bases each). Between the trimmed V and J ends, which lost 7 bases and 2 bases, there was a span of 19 bases. Germline V gene sequence: CDR1 LNHDA, CDR2 SQIVND (reference sequence). The CDR3 length is 16 residues. CDR3 protein: CASKDRGTPLTDTQYF. The CDR3 coding sequence is TGTGCCAGTAAGGATCGCGGGACACCCCTCACAGATACGCAGTATTTT.

The CDR3 loop reads CASSPGLAFSDEQFF. The CDR3 DNA follows: TGTGCCAGCAGTCCGGGACTAGCTTTTTCCGATGAGCAGTTCTTC. The chain is built from TRBV12-3 or TRBV12-4 and TRBJ2-1; 9 nucleotides match TRBD2. Losses at the gene ends were 5 bases for V and 8 bases for J; bases not matched to a gene: 10. This CDR3 is built from 15 residues.

This clonotype was observed a few times. The chain employs TRBV7-2 and TRBJ2-7, with 8 bases that match TRBD2. The CDR3 has 15 residues. Germline V CDR1 and CDR2: SGHTA, FQGNSA. Trimming took 1 base from V and 4 from J; bases not matched to a gene: 6. CDR3 coding DNA: TGTGCCAGCAGCTTAGGCGGCGGGGGGAGGTACGAGCAGTACTTC. Its protein product is CASSLGGGGRYEQYF.

A single count supports this clonotype. V is TRBV4-3 and J is TRBJ2-3, with D possibly TRBD1 on 6 matching bases. The germline gives CDR1 LGHNA, CDR2 YSLEER. This CDR3 is 14 amino acids long. V was cut by 1 base and J by 5 bases, with 10 bases left in between. CDR3 DNA: TGCGCCAGCAGCCAAGTGAGAGGGGGAGATACGCAGTATTTT. Amino acids: CASSQVRGGDTQYF.